What follows describes a single T cell receptor (beta chain). The antigen is undetermined. The V segment lost 0 bases and the J segment 7 bases; nucleotides outside the gene matches: 8. CDR1 is DFQATT, CDR2 SNEGSKA, per germline (reference sequence). The CDR3 spans 16 residues. The data derive from a study of identical twins. Study results and limitations: High-abundance cord blood beta clonotypes had fewer insertions; memory repertoires showed none.

Everyone who gave samples was a healthy Caucasian. Template switching added a universal primer site; cDNA carried unique molecular identifiers. TCRdb analysed the 5' RACE reads with MiXCR anew, one entry per CDR3 protein. The sample comprises 600,000 to 700,000 distinct CDR3 sequences, roughly 20% of which are singletons, and about 4.5% rests with the top ten. These same records also appear under a second study, on T cells expressing NK-cell markers. That work states: Top CD8+ clonotypes included the dominant CD3+CD56+NKG2C+ clonotypes in several donors.

The origin of this receptor is a woman between 18 and 29 years old in good health. The chain joins TRBV20-1 to TRBJ2-1; 11 bases agree with TRBD2. The source material was PBMCs. The CDR3 spells CSARDVGTSGPNEQFF. CDR3 nucleotides: TGCAGTGCTAGAGATGTTGGGACTAGCGGCCCGAATGAGCAGTTCTTC.